These 25 T cell receptor beta chains were sequenced from one sample in a study of cytomegalovirus exposure and HLA in healthy donors. The PCR contained 60 Vbeta and 13 Jbeta primers. Profiling relied on immunoSEQ multiplex PCR, and the TCRdb table lists in-frame clones only, not all of them. The top ten clones hold around 1.7% of a sample with some 270,000 clones, nearly 95% of them seen once. Material for sequencing was PBMCs. The receptors shown here come from a girl aged 2 to 10 in good health and CMV-seronegative.

J is TRBJ2-5 and V is TRBV5-1; a possible D gene is TRBD1 (8 bases). The CDR3 is 16 amino acids. The germline gives CDR1 SGHRS, CDR2 YFSETQ. V lost 5 bases to trimming and J lost 5 bases, with 22 bases between them. The CDR3 is CASSSGGQAKRETQYF. CDR3 nucleotide sequence: TGCGCCAGCAGTTCGGGGGGACAGGCTAAGCGGGAGACCCAGTACTTC. Full variable domain (missing parts from reference TRBV5-1 and TRBJ2-5): KAGVTQTPRYLIKTRGQQVTLSCSPISGHRSVSWYQQTPGQGLQFLFEYFSETQRNKGNFPGRFSGRQFSNSRSEMNVSTLELGDSALYLCASSSGGQAKRETQYFGPGTRLLVL.

The chain recombines TRBV11-2 with TRBJ2-1; 10 bases align to TRBD2. Looked up from germline, CDR1 is SGHAT and CDR2 is FQNNGV. V dropped 3 bases and J dropped 3; count of bases not matched to a gene: 5. This CDR3 comprises 16 residues. The CDR3 sequence: CASSFSGGPIYNEQFF. The CDR3 DNA sequence: TGTGCCAGCAGCTTTAGCGGGGGGCCAATCTACAATGAGCAGTTCTTC.

The chain links TRBV14 to TRBJ2-7, with 7 positions matching TRBD2. This CDR3 contains 17 residues. After removal of 3 bases from V and 2 bases from J, the junction contained 13 bases not matched to a gene. From germline, CDR1 is SGHDN and CDR2 FVKESK. In DNA, the CDR3 is TGTGCCAGCAGCCAGTTCACGACTAGCCCGTTCGCCTACGAGCAGTACTTC. This codes for CASSQFTTSPFAYEQYF.

The chain employs TRBV9 and TRBJ2-7, with 7 bases identical to TRBD1. The ends lost 3 bases at V and 2 bases at J; junction bases unmatched: 8. Germline V gene data show CDR1 as SGDLS and CDR2 as YYNGEE. This CDR3 has 15 amino acids. DNA of the CDR3: TGTGCCAGCAGCGCCGGGACAGCCAGAACCTACGAGCAGTACTTC. It translates to CASSAGTARTYEQYF. Based on the CDR3 plus reference TRBV9 and TRBJ2-7, the full variable domain is DSGVTQTPKHLITATGQRVTLRCSPRSGDLSVYWYQQSLDQGLQFLIQYYNGEERAKGNILERFSAQQFPDLHSELNLSSLELGDSALYFCASSAGTARTYEQYFGPGTRLTVT.

The rearrangement joins TRBV6-4 to TRBJ2-2, with 10 bases lining up with TRBD2. V lost 5 bases and J lost 1; bases outside the gene matches: 1. Germline V gene data show CDR1 as MRHNA and CDR2 as SNTAGT. The CDR3 sequence is 15 residues long. CDR3 protein: CASSRTSGNTGELFF. The CDR3 DNA reads as TGTGCCAGCAGTAGGACTAGCGGGAACACCGGGGAGCTGTTTTTT.

This chain links TRBV28 with TRBJ2-5; the D gene is possibly TRBD2 (5 bases). This CDR3 contains 15 residues. Per the germline V gene, CDR1 is MDHEN and CDR2 is SYDVKM. V was shortened by 4 bases and J by 0 bases, with 12 bases between the two germline ends. For the CDR3, the DNA is TGTGCCAGCAGTTCCCCCGGAGGCGACCAAGAGACCCAGTACTTC. This codes for CASSSPGGDQETQYF. The full variable domain, in which reference TRBV28 and TRBJ2-5 provide the parts outside the CDR3, is DVKVTQSSRYLVKRTGEKVFLECVQDMDHENMFWYRQDPGLGLRLIYFSYDVKMKEKGDIPEGYSVSREKKERFSLILESASTNQTSMYLCASSSPGGDQETQYFGPGTRLLVL.

This chain joins TRBV2 and TRBJ1-4, with 8 bases that match TRBD1. The ends lost 7 bases at V and 8 bases at J; junction bases unmatched: 9. The length of the CDR3 is 14 residues. Germline V gene lookup returns CDR1 SNHLY and CDR2 FYNNEI. The CDR3 DNA sequence: TGTGCCAGCAAGGACAGGACAGGGAAAGAAAAACTGTTTTTT. Its protein is CASKDRTGKEKLFF.

V and J are TRBV5-1 and TRBJ1-1, with D perhaps TRBD1 (6 bases). V lost 4 bases and J lost 0, with 13 bases in between. The CDR3 length is 15 residues. Germline values: CDR1 SGHRS, CDR2 YFSETQ. DNA for the CDR3: TGCGCCAGCAGCCTACGGGGACAAATGAACACTGAAGCTTTCTTT. Its translation: CASSLRGQMNTEAFF.

CDR3 residues: CASSGHRGKGYTF. DNA of the CDR3: TGTGCCAGCAGTGGGCACAGGGGAAAGGGCTACACCTTC. The chain recombines TRBV6-1 with TRBJ1-2; 7 positions match TRBD1. V lost 4 bases, J lost 8 bases, and 7 bases stayed unmatched. From germline, CDR1 is MNHNS and CDR2 SASEGT. This CDR3 region has 13 residues.

A few counts support this clone. The chain couples TRBV14 to TRBJ1-1, with D unresolved. CDR3 length equals 15 residues. The V end lost 4 bases, the J end lost 0 bases, and 12 bases lay between the germline ends. Germline V gene sequence: CDR1 SGHDN, CDR2 FVKESK. The CDR3 coding sequence is TGTGCCAGCAGCCCCAGTGGGCTGATGAACACTGAAGCTTTCTTT. Protein product: CASSPSGLMNTEAFF.

This chain uses TRBV5-1 with TRBJ2-7, with 9 nucleotides matching TRBD2. The germline V gene encodes CDR1 SGHRS and CDR2 YFSETQ. The V segment lost 0 bases and the J segment 5 bases; nucleotides outside the gene matches: 6. CDR3 length equals 15 residues. The CDR3, as DNA: TGCGCCAGCAGCTTGGAGGGCGGGGGGGCGGACGAGCAGTACTTC. Residues: CASSLEGGGADEQYF.

This chain joins TRBV14 and TRBJ2-7; D is perhaps TRBD2 (5 bases). Trimming shortened V by 5 bases and J by 3 bases, and 11 bases separated the two germline ends. Germline assignment: CDR1 SGHDN and CDR2 FVKESK. This CDR3 is built from 13 residues. The CDR3 DNA is TGTGCCAGCAGCGATGCCGGAGGCTACGAGCAGTACTTC. Its translation is CASSDAGGYEQYF.

This clone showed up just once. The chain couples TRBV5-1 to TRBJ1-3, with D perhaps TRBD1 (6 bases). Germline V gene lookup returns CDR1 SGHRS and CDR2 YFSETQ. This CDR3 has 16 residues. Trimming took off 2 bases at V and 0 bases at J, with 12 bases between the two ends. The CDR3 spells CASSFAGADSGNTIYF. The CDR3, as DNA: TGCGCCAGCAGCTTTGCGGGGGCCGACTCTGGAAACACCATATATTTT.

V and J are TRBV5-4 and TRBJ1-2, with no clear D. The V end was cut by 4 bases, the J end by 7 bases, with 14 bases between. CDR1 is SGHNT, CDR2 YYREEE, per germline (reference sequence). The CDR3 has 13 residues. For the CDR3, the DNA is TGTGCCAGCAGCCATCCTACCTCCCGTGGCTACACCTTC. Translation gives CASSHPTSRGYTF.

The V and J genes are TRBV19 and TRBJ2-7, with D perhaps matching TRBD2 (6 bases). Germline V gene data show CDR1 as LNHDA and CDR2 as SQIVND (reference sequence). Trimming cost V 7 bases and J 1 base, with 20 bases left between them. There are 16 residues in the CDR3. The CDR3, as DNA: TGTGCCAGTACCCCTTCGGGACTTGCGGGGTCCTACGAGCAGTACTTC. Residues: CASTPSGLAGSYEQYF.

The chain recombines TRBV6-5 with TRBJ2-2; D is unresolved. Germline V lookup: CDR1 MNHEY, CDR2 SVGAGI. The V end was cut by 6 bases, the J end by 2 bases, with 4 bases between. The CDR3 has 12 amino acids. The chain's CDR3 is CASSPNTGELFF. For the CDR3, the DNA is TGTGCCAGCAGCCCTAACACCGGGGAGCTGTTTTTT.

V usage is TRBV27 and J usage is TRBJ2-3, with D unresolved. The CDR3 sequence is 12 residues long. Germline V gene lookup returns CDR1 MNHEY and CDR2 SMNVEV (reference sequence). Trimming shortened V by 4 bases and J by 2 bases, and 4 bases separated the two germline ends. The CDR3: CASSSFTDTQYF. The CDR3 coding sequence is TGTGCCAGCAGTTCCTTCACAGATACGCAGTATTTT.

The chain couples TRBV29-1 to TRBJ2-3; TRBD2 aligns across 13 bases. V shed 6 bases and J 2 bases; nucleotides not matched to a gene: 5. This CDR3 contains 15 residues. Germline-derived CDR1 and CDR2 are SQVTM and ANQGSEA. The CDR3 reads CSVQTSGGHTDTQYF. The CDR3 nucleotides are TGCAGCGTCCAGACTAGCGGGGGGCACACAGATACGCAGTATTTT.

J is TRBJ1-2 and V is TRBV5-1; a possible D gene is TRBD1 (6 bases). CDR3 length equals 14 residues. Germline-derived CDR1 and CDR2 are SGHRS and YFSETQ. Deletions cut 0 bases from V and 8 bases from J, with 14 bases between. CDR3 amino acids: CASSLAAGGRGYTF. The CDR3 DNA follows: TGCGCCAGCAGCTTGGCCGCGGGGGGCCGGGGCTACACCTTC.

This chain connects TRBV5-1 to TRBJ2-7; 13 nucleotides match TRBD2. The trim removed 3 bases at V and 5 bases at J, leaving 5 bases unmatched. CDR3 size: 15 residues. CDR1 is SGHRS and CDR2 is YFSETQ in the germline V gene. For the CDR3, the DNA is TGCGCCAGCAGCTCTTTGACTAGCGGGAGGAACGAGCAGTACTTC. It yields the protein CASSSLTSGRNEQYF. Full variable domain (remainder filled in from reference TRBV5-1 and TRBJ2-7): KAGVTQTPRYLIKTRGQQVTLSCSPISGHRSVSWYQQTPGQGLQFLFEYFSETQRNKGNFPGRFSGRQFSNSRSEMNVSTLELGDSALYLCASSSLTSGRNEQYFGPGTRLTVT.

The chain is built from TRBV5-1 and TRBJ2-2; a weak D match, TRBD1 (5 bases). The CDR3 sequence is 15 residues long. Trimming shortened V by 0 bases and J by 4 bases, and 10 bases separated the two germline ends. Germline loops: CDR1 SGHRS, CDR2 YFSETQ. CDR3 sequence: CASSLDAGFTGELFF. The CDR3 region has the DNA TGCGCCAGCAGCTTGGACGCAGGGTTCACCGGGGAGCTGTTTTTT.

This rearrangement joins TRBV5-6 to TRBJ2-5, with no clear D. Deletions cut 3 bases from V and 5 bases from J, with 8 bases between. The CDR3 runs to 12 residues. Germline values: CDR1 SGHDT, CDR2 YYEEEE. CDR3 sequence reads: CASSSSRETQYF. The CDR3 region has the DNA TGTGCCAGCAGCTCATCCAGGGAGACCCAGTACTTC.

This chain links TRBV10-3 with TRBJ2-7, with TRBD2 matching over 8 bases. J lost 3 bases, V lost 3 bases, and 1 base had no gene match. The CDR3 has 13 residues. In germline, CDR1 is ENHRY, CDR2 SYGVKD. The DNA of the CDR3 is TGTGCCATCAGTGAAAGCGGGGGCTACGAGCAGTACTTC. Translation: CAISESGGYEQYF.

The gene calls are TRBV7-2 and TRBJ1-5; 7 bases align to TRBD1. There are 14 residues in the CDR3. Germline-derived CDR1 and CDR2 are SGHTA and FQGNSA. V lost 5 bases to trimming and J lost 6 bases; unmatched junction nucleotides: 7. CDR3 protein: CASSPEQGPQPQHF. The CDR3 DNA reads TGTGCCAGCAGCCCCGAACAGGGGCCTCAGCCCCAGCATTTT. The whole variable domain, remainder taken from reference TRBV7-2 and TRBJ1-5, is GAGVSQSPSNKVTEKGKDVELRCDPISGHTALYWYRQSLGQGLEFLIYFQGNSAPDKSGLPSDRFSAERTGGSVSTLTIQRTQQEDSAVYLCASSPEQGPQPQHFGDGTRLSIL.

The J gene is TRBJ2-1, the V gene TRBV10-3, with D maybe TRBD2 (5 bases). The CDR3 is 14 residues long. Germline CDR1 reads ENHRY; CDR2 reads SYGVKD. The CDR3 loop is CVTGVGLTYNEQFF. DNA of the CDR3: TGTGTCACCGGGGTAGGGCTCACCTACAATGAGCAGTTCTTC.